Each of the 17 T cell receptor beta chains below was sequenced from the same sample in a study of blood T cells in healthy people across ages. A second about 6 to 12 cycle PCR used barcoded and J-beta primers. A single record per CDR3 protein comes from TCRdb applying MiXCR to the 5' RACE reads. The sample holds roughly 680,000 distinct CDR3 sequences, about 51% seen once. Sample: blood. The receptor source for this set is a woman of 80 years or more in good health.

The chain carries TRBV27 and TRBJ1-1; no clear D gene. CDR3 size: 12 residues. Per the germline V gene, CDR1 is MNHEY and CDR2 is SMNVEV (reference sequence). Trimming left V 6 bases short and J 7 bases short, with 12 bases between. The DNA of the CDR3 is TGTGCCAGCAGACAACACGCGGGTGAAGCTTTCTTT. Translated, it gives CASRQHAGEAFF.

This clonotype was seen a handful of times. The chain couples TRBV20-1 to TRBJ2-5; a possible D gene is TRBD2 (7 bases). Between the trimmed V and J ends, which lost 0 bases and 11 bases, there was a span of 28 bases. The CDR3 consists of 17 residues. Germline V CDR1 and CDR2: DFQATT, SNEGSKA (reference sequence). The CDR3 nucleotides are TGCAGTGCTAGAGATCAGGGGAGGGGGAGGATATACAATGAGCAGTACTTC. This sequence encodes CSARDQGRGRIYNEQYF.

Turning to this clonotype: Being one base from a much bigger clone, this may be a read error. V and J are TRBV5-1 and TRBJ2-1; 7 bases align to TRBD2. Germline-derived CDR1 and CDR2 are SGHRS and YFSETQ. This CDR3 comprises 14 residues. This chain's CDR3 is CASSPGGSNNERFF. DNA of the CDR3: TGCGCCAGCAGCCCCGGGGGGAGCAACAATGAGCGGTTCTTC. The full variable domain, with the rest looked up from reference TRBV5-1 and TRBJ2-1, is KAGVTQTPRYLIKTRGQQVTLSCSPISGHRSVSWYQQTPGQGLQFLFEYFSETQRNKGNFPGRFSGRQFSNSRSEMNVSTLELGDSALYLCASSPGGSNNERFFGPGTRLTVL.

J is TRBJ2-4 and V is TRBV29-1; D tentatively fits TRBD1 or TRBD2 (6 bases each). The end of the DNA aligns better with TRBJ2-7, so the J call may be wrong. CDR1 and CDR2 (germline): SQVTM, ANQGSEA. The CDR3 runs to 12 residues. CDR3 sequence reads: CSVGFEGGEQYF. In DNA, the CDR3 is TGCAGCGTTGGCTTTGAGGGGGGCGAGCAGTACTTC.

This clonotype occurred many times. The chain links TRBV20-1 to TRBJ2-5, with D perhaps matching TRBD1 (5 bases). The length of the CDR3 is 12 residues. Trimming left V 5 bases short and J 0 bases short, with 7 bases between. Germline CDR1 is DFQATT and CDR2 is SNEGSKA (reference sequence). The CDR3 bases are TGCAGTGCTTCGGACAACCAAGAGACCCAGTACTTC. It is translated as CSASDNQETQYF.

In its sample, this clonotype was seen many times. The V gene is TRBV5-1, the J gene TRBJ1-1; 9 nucleotides align to TRBD1. Per the germline V gene, CDR1 is SGHRS and CDR2 is YFSETQ. This CDR3 is 14 amino acids long. The V gene end was trimmed by 3 bases and the J gene end by 0 bases; junction bases not matched to a gene: 0. CDR3 nucleotides: TGCGCCAGCAGCTGGGACAGGGTGAACACTGAAGCTTTCTTT. The encoded protein is CASSWDRVNTEAFF.

The chain employs TRBV3-1 and TRBJ2-1; D is unresolved. The CDR3 contains 16 residues. V dropped 1 base and J dropped 0 bases, with 10 bases sitting between them. Per the germline V gene, CDR1 is LGHDT and CDR2 is YNNKEL (reference sequence). CDR3 protein: CASSQVVISSYNEQFF. The CDR3 DNA follows: TGTGCCAGCAGCCAAGTAGTGATCTCCTCCTACAATGAGCAGTTCTTC.

This clonotype was found a few times. The chain joins TRBV12-3 or TRBV12-4 to TRBJ2-5; TRBD1 or TRBD2 may be the D gene (5 bases each). The V end was cut by 6 bases, the J end by 11 bases, with 19 bases between. The CDR3 totals 13 residues. CDR3 protein: CASRTGTQNEQYF. As DNA, the CDR3 is TGTGCCAGCAGAACCGGGACCCAGAATGAGCAGTACTTC.

DNA of the CDR3: TGTGCCAGCAGTGGGCGGACCCAGTACTTC. This translates into CASSGRTQYF. The V gene is TRBV2, the J gene TRBJ2-7, with D hard to call. With the DNA end fitting TRBJ2-5 better, the J assignment may be wrong. The CDR3 has 10 residues. Germline V lookup: CDR1 SNHLY, CDR2 FYNNEI.

This sequence joins TRBV27 and TRBJ2-1; 9 bases align to TRBD2. TRBJ2-7 explains the end of the DNA better; the J call may be wrong. CDR3 length: 16 residues. Germline CDR1 reads MNHEY; CDR2 reads SMNVEV (reference sequence). The CDR3: CASSPTSGPSYNEQYF. CDR3 DNA: TGTGCCAGCAGTCCGACTAGCGGTCCTTCCTACAATGAGCAGTACTTC.

J is TRBJ2-3 and V is TRBV7-2; the D gene could be TRBD1 or TRBD2 (5 bases each). Germline CDR1 is SGHTA and CDR2 is FQGNSA. This CDR3 is 15 amino acids long. Trimming stripped 1 base from V and 4 bases from J, with 12 bases between. The CDR3 DNA reads TGTGCCAGCAGCTTAGGCACCCGGGGCGCAGATACGCAGTATTTT. This translates into CASSLGTRGADTQYF. The variable domain in full, with the rest retrieved from reference TRBV7-2 and TRBJ2-3, is GAGVSQSPSNKVTEKGKDVELRCDPISGHTALYWYRQSLGQGLEFLIYFQGNSAPDKSGLPSDRFSAERTGGSVSTLTIQRTQQEDSAVYLCASSLGTRGADTQYFGPGTRLTVL.

Ten or more counts support this clonotype. The chain couples TRBV2 to TRBJ2-7, with D tentatively TRBD2 (6 bases). The CDR3 contains 12 residues. Trimming took off 6 bases at V and 3 bases at J, with 9 bases between the two ends. CDR1 and CDR2 from the germline V gene are SNHLY and FYNNEI. CDR3 residues: CASRGLFYEQYF. In DNA form, the CDR3 reads TGTGCCAGCAGGGGACTGTTCTACGAGCAGTACTTC.

This clonotype came up many times. V usage is TRBV12-3 or TRBV12-4 and J usage is TRBJ2-7, with D possibly matching TRBD1 (6 bases). V lost 7 bases, J lost 5 bases, and 12 bases lay in between. The CDR3 has 12 residues. CDR3 residues: CASTTGIHEQYF. Here the CDR3 DNA reads TGTGCCAGCACAACAGGGATCCACGAGCAGTACTTC.

This clonotype was seen a few times. This chain connects TRBV11-2 to TRBJ2-2; 14 bases map to TRBD2. V gave up 5 bases and J gave up 5 bases; unmatched junction bases: 19. Germline assignment: CDR1 SGHAT and CDR2 FQNNGV. The CDR3 is made up of 21 amino acids. CDR3 nucleotides: TGTGCCAGCAGCATTACCTCCGGGACTAGCGGGGGCCTTTCCCGTACCGGGGAGCTGTTTTTT. This gives the protein CASSITSGTSGGLSRTGELFF.

This clonotype has only one observation. CDR3 sequence: CASSFNPGQGDEQYF. The CDR3 DNA reads as TGTGCCAGCAGCTTTAATCCGGGACAGGGGGACGAGCAGTACTTC. This chain uses TRBV11-1 with TRBJ2-5; 11 nucleotides align to TRBD1. The end of the DNA is better explained by TRBJ2-7, so the J call may be wrong. In germline, CDR1 is SGHAT, CDR2 FQDESV (reference sequence). CDR3 length: 15 residues.

The chain recombines TRBV15 with TRBJ2-3, with a tentative D call TRBD1 (6 bases). The CDR3 totals 11 residues. Germline CDR1 LNHNV, CDR2 YYDKDF (reference sequence). V dropped 4 bases and J dropped 10 bases, with 9 bases sitting between them. The chain's CDR3 is CATSTAGAQYF. DNA of the CDR3: TGTGCCACCAGCACGGCAGGGGCGCAGTATTTT.

This clonotype came up a few times. The chain joins TRBV9 to TRBJ1-5, with D perhaps TRBD1 (5 bases). This CDR3 contains 16 residues. V was trimmed by 0 bases and J by 5 bases, leaving 15 bases between them. CDR1 SGDLS and CDR2 YYNGEE come from the germline V gene. CDR3 nucleotide sequence: TGTGCCAGCAGCGTAGGTTCCGGGCGGGGGGATCAGCCCCAGCATTTT. It codes for CASSVGSGRGDQPQHF. Complete variable domain (other parts from reference TRBV9 and TRBJ1-5): DSGVTQTPKHLITATGQRVTLRCSPRSGDLSVYWYQQSLDQGLQFLIQYYNGEERAKGNILERFSAQQFPDLHSELNLSSLELGDSALYFCASSVGSGRGDQPQHFGDGTRLSIL.